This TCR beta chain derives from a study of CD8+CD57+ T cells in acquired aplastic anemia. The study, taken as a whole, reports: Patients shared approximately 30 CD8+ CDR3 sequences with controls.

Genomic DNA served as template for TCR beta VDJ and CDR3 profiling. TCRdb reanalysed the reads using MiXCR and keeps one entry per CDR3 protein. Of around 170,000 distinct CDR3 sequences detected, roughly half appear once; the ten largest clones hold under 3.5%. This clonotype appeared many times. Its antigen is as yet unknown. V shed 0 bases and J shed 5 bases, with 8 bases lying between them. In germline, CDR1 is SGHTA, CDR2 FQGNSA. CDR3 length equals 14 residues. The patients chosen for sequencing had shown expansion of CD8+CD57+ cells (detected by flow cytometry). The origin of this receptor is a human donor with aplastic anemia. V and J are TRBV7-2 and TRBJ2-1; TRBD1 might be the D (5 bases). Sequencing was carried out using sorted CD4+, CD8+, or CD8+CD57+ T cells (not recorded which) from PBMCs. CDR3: CASSLARVNNEQFF. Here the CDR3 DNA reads TGTGCCAGCAGCTTAGCCAGGGTCAACAATGAGCAGTTCTTC.